Below, 23 T cell receptor beta chains from the same sample are listed, as sequenced in a study of T cell responses to AZD1222 COVID-19 vaccine. The method was immunoSEQ multiplex PCR; TCRdb's version includes in-frame clones alone and lacks a portion of them. The repertoire holds about 130,000 clones, approximately 93% seen once, with 5% to 6.5% in the top ten. Sequencing was performed on peripheral blood, taken on day 0 of AZD1222 vaccination. The receptors derive from an adult in good health.

The chain joins TRBV6-5 to TRBJ1-6, with TRBD1 as a possible D gene (6 bases). The CDR3 extends over 14 amino acids. The germline V and J ends were trimmed by 6 bases and 4 bases, with 10 bases remaining between them. The germline gives CDR1 MNHEY, CDR2 SVGAGI. The CDR3 sequence is CASRGHGYNSPLHF. In DNA form, the CDR3 reads TGTGCCAGCAGGGGACATGGGTATAATTCACCCCTCCACTTT.

About this clone: Other nucleotide sequences from this sample produce the same CDR3. The chain employs TRBV9 and TRBJ1-1; D is unclear. CDR1 and CDR2 from the germline V gene are SGDLS and YYNGEE. V shed 0 bases and J shed 0 bases, with 3 bases lying between them. CDR3 length: 13 residues. The CDR3 reads CASSVELNTEAFF. DNA for the CDR3: TGTGCCAGCAGCGTAGAACTGAACACTGAAGCTTTCTTT.

The genes are TRBV13 and TRBJ1-2, with 7 bases fitting TRBD1. Germline V lookup: CDR1 PRHDT, CDR2 FYEKMQ (reference sequence). V lost 4 bases and J lost 7; bases outside the gene matches: 15. The CDR3 consists of 16 residues. The CDR3 DNA reads TGTGCCAGCAGCTCCAGACAGGGCTCTCATCGCCGTGGCTACACCTTC. It specifies CASSSRQGSHRRGYTF.

The V and J genes are TRBV28 and TRBJ1-3; TRBD1 agrees at 7 bases. V was pared by 6 bases and J by 3 bases, with 5 bases of the junction left unmatched. This CDR3 has 14 amino acids. Looked up from germline, CDR1 is MDHEN and CDR2 is SYDVKM. The CDR3 DNA is TGTGCCAGCAGCCGAGGGGGCTATGGAAACACCATATATTTT. This sequence encodes CASSRGGYGNTIYF.

The J gene is TRBJ1-6, the V gene TRBV7-7; D gene unclear. Germline CDR1 is SSHAT and CDR2 is FNYEAQ (reference sequence). The V and J ends lost 0 bases and 0 bases respectively, with 9 bases between them. The CDR3 extends over 17 amino acids. This CDR3 reads CASSLARRSSYNSPLHF. The CDR3 coding sequence is TGTGCCAGCAGCTTAGCGCGCCGGAGCTCCTATAATTCACCCCTCCACTTT.

The chain recombines TRBV6-1 with TRBJ2-1, with 7 positions matching TRBD2. The CDR3 loop spans 17 amino acids. Germline CDR1 and CDR2: MNHNS and SASEGT. After removal of 2 bases from V and 0 bases from J, the junction contained 7 bases not matched to a gene. The CDR3 region is CASSEYRSGSSYNEQFF. As DNA, the CDR3 is TGTGCCAGCAGTGAATACCGTAGCGGGTCCTCCTACAATGAGCAGTTCTTC.

The chain employs TRBV18 and TRBJ2-3; no reliable D call. Germline V gives CDR1 KGHSH, CDR2 LQKENI. V dropped 5 bases and J dropped 3 bases, with 6 bases sitting between them. There are 12 residues in the CDR3. The CDR3 coding sequence is TGTGCCAGCTCAGCCTGGACAGATACGCAGTATTTT. This translates into CASSAWTDTQYF.

V gene TRBV3-1 (or the pseudogene TRBV3-2) combines with J gene TRBJ1-6, with D possibly TRBD1 on 6 matching bases. CDR1 LGHDT and CDR2 YNNKEL come from the germline V gene (reference sequence). The V and J ends lost 4 bases and 10 bases respectively, with 11 bases between them. The CDR3 length is 13 residues. Here the CDR3 reads CASSRQGTSPLHF. The DNA for the CDR3 is TGTGCCAGCAGCCGTCAGGGGACCTCACCCCTCCACTTT.

This chain uses TRBV7-9 with TRBJ2-3, with 12 bases fitting TRBD2. Germline values: CDR1 SEHNR, CDR2 FQNEAQ (reference sequence). Germline trimming cut 1 base from V and 5 bases from J; bases unmatched to any gene: 4. This CDR3 region has 16 residues. The CDR3 DNA reads as TGTGCCAGCAGCTTAGGTCCTAGCGGGAGGGGAGATACGCAGTATTTT. Translation gives CASSLGPSGRGDTQYF.

This clone was detected once. This chain connects TRBV20-1 to TRBJ1-1; a weak D match, TRBD1 (5 bases). The CDR3 has 12 amino acids. Germline CDR1 is DFQATT and CDR2 is SNEGSKA (reference sequence). The chain's CDR3 is CRASGGNTEAFF. CDR3 DNA: TGCAGGGCCAGTGGGGGGAACACTGAAGCTTTCTTT.

This clone was seen ten or more times. This chain links TRBV2 with TRBJ1-4; no reliable D call. The CDR3 totals 14 residues. The V gene lost 4 bases and the J gene lost 0 bases, with 6 bases spanning the gap. Germline V gives CDR1 SNHLY, CDR2 FYNNEI. The CDR3 sequence is CASSGGATNEKLFF. The DNA of the CDR3 is TGTGCCAGCAGTGGAGGCGCAACTAATGAAAAACTGTTTTTT.

The J gene is TRBJ2-5, the V gene TRBV29-1; 9 bases fit TRBD1. The J segment lost 5 bases and the V segment lost 3 bases, leaving 10 bases of the junction unmatched. The germline V gene has CDR1 SQVTM and CDR2 ANQGSEA. This CDR3 spans 15 amino acids. In DNA form, the CDR3 reads TGCAGCGTTGATGCTGGACAGGGGAACGGGGAGACCCAGTACTTC. This codes for CSVDAGQGNGETQYF.

The chain uses TRBV29-1 and TRBJ2-7, with D maybe TRBD2 (6 bases). Germline CDR1 reads SQVTM; CDR2 reads ANQGSEA. This CDR3 contains 15 residues. V dropped 6 bases and J dropped 3 bases, with 21 bases sitting between them. In DNA form, the CDR3 reads TGCAGCGTCCGCGGGGAGGCTAGAGATATCTACGAGCAGTACTTC. The encoded protein is CSVRGEARDIYEQYF.

This clone has just one count. The chain is built from TRBV10-3 and TRBJ1-2, with D unresolved. Germline-derived CDR1 and CDR2 are ENHRY and SYGVKD. This CDR3 is 13 amino acids long. The V end lost 4 bases, the J end lost 2 bases, and 8 bases lay between the germline ends. The CDR3 DNA reads TGTGCCATCAGTGGCGACATAAACTATGGCTACACCTTC. Encoded protein: CAISGDINYGYTF.

The rearrangement uses TRBV7-8 and TRBJ1-1; the D gene is possibly TRBD1 (5 bases). Germline V gene lookup returns CDR1 SGHVS and CDR2 FQNEAQ. V was pared by 0 bases and J by 4 bases, with 6 bases between. The CDR3 totals 13 residues. The DNA of the CDR3 is TGTGCCAGCAGCTTAGCCAGGGCCACTGAAGCTTTCTTT. This translates into CASSLARATEAFF.

The chain couples TRBV27 to TRBJ2-2; maybe TRBD2 (6 bases). The V gene's germline CDR1 is MNHEY and CDR2 SMNVEV (reference sequence). This CDR3 spans 16 amino acids. The V gene lost 2 bases and the J gene lost 4 bases, with 14 bases spanning the gap. The CDR3 loop is CASSLSSSDTTGELFF. DNA for the CDR3: TGTGCCAGCAGTTTAAGTTCTAGCGACACCACCGGGGAGCTGTTTTTT.

This chain uses TRBV12-3 or TRBV12-4 with TRBJ1-1; D call uncertain. V lost 8 bases and J lost 7, with 11 bases in between. This CDR3 comprises 11 residues. The CDR3 loop is CASRLVGEAFF. The DNA for the CDR3 is TGTGCCAGCCGCCTTGTGGGTGAAGCTTTCTTT.

V and J are TRBV5-6 and TRBJ1-2, with D unclear. Germline-derived CDR1 and CDR2 are SGHDT and YYEEEE. The CDR3 has 14 amino acids. Trimming removed 0 bases from V and 2 bases from J, with 8 bases in between. Here the CDR3 DNA reads TGTGCCAGCAGCTTGGGGACGGGAAACTATGGCTACACCTTC. It yields the protein CASSLGTGNYGYTF. Full variable domain (remainder filled in from reference TRBV5-6 and TRBJ1-2): DAGVTQSPTHLIKTRGQQVTLRCSPKSGHDTVSWYQQALGQGPQFIFQYYEEEERQRGNFPDRFSGHQFPNYSSELNVNALLLGDSALYLCASSLGTGNYGYTFGSGTRLTVV.

V and J are TRBV7-3 and TRBJ2-4; 7 nucleotides agree with TRBD2. Germline CDR1 and CDR2: SGHTA and FQGTGA. CDR3 size: 13 residues. V lost 8 bases, J lost 7 bases, and 8 bases stayed unmatched. The CDR3 DNA is TGTGCCAGCGGGGCGGGAGTTAGTAACATTCAGTACTTC. This translates into CASGAGVSNIQYF.

The chain carries TRBV25-1 and TRBJ2-5; tentative D call: TRBD2 (7 bases). Trimming took 2 bases from V and 1 from J, leaving 20 bases between them. This CDR3 comprises 18 residues. In germline, CDR1 is MGHDK, CDR2 SYGVNS. The CDR3 sequence: CASSEGVIGGHGQETQYF. As DNA, the CDR3 is TGTGCCAGCAGTGAAGGGGTAATCGGGGGGCATGGCCAAGAGACCCAGTACTTC.

The chain couples TRBV2 to TRBJ1-3; 7 positions match TRBD1. Germline V CDR1 and CDR2: SNHLY, FYNNEI. There are 13 residues in the CDR3. Trimming cost V 6 bases and J 7 bases; bases outside gene matches: 6. The CDR3 bases are TGTGCCAGCAGAGTCGAGGGACAGAACACCATATATTTT. This codes for CASRVEGQNTIYF.

This clone appeared once. This sequence joins TRBV11-2 and TRBJ1-1; D might be TRBD1 (5 bases). CDR1 is SGHAT and CDR2 is FQNNGV in the germline V gene. This CDR3 has 17 amino acids. The V end lost 2 bases, the J end lost 0 bases, and 16 bases lay between the germline ends. The CDR3 DNA follows: TGTGCCAGCAGCTTACGGAAGCCCCTGGGGGTGAACACTGAAGCTTTCTTT. It yields the protein CASSLRKPLGVNTEAFF.

The DNA for the CDR3 is TGTGCCAGCAGCTTACGGGGCGTGGGCAATCAGCCCCAGCATTTT. Amino acid sequence: CASSLRGVGNQPQHF. This chain uses TRBV5-6 with TRBJ1-5; tentative D call: TRBD1 (5 bases). The germline V and J ends were trimmed by 2 bases and 2 bases, with 11 bases remaining between them. Germline loops: CDR1 SGHDT, CDR2 YYEEEE. The CDR3 covers 15 residues. The full variable domain, completed using reference TRBV5-6 and TRBJ1-5, is DAGVTQSPTHLIKTRGQQVTLRCSPKSGHDTVSWYQQALGQGPQFIFQYYEEEERQRGNFPDRFSGHQFPNYSSELNVNALLLGDSALYLCASSLRGVGNQPQHFGDGTRLSIL.